This T cell receptor (beta chain) was sequenced in a study of T cells in Graves' hyperthyroidism and ophthalmopathy. Study observations and caveats: Blood samples included most of the expanded thyroid clonotypes exceeding 0.001.

Stable Graves' hyperthyroidism meant no ophthalmopathy progression within 18 months. Exclusion followed for patients with uncontrolled infection, other autoimmune disease, pregnancy or lactation. The CDR3 consists of 13 residues. V trimming: 6 bases; J trimming: 3 bases; junction bases outside the gene matches: 3. Looked up from germline, CDR1 is LNHDA and CDR2 is SQIVND (reference sequence). Authors of the study amplified TCR beta CDR3 regions from RNA transcripts. First-round RT-PCR with HTBI primers amplified the TCR CDR3 region. TCRdb passed the multiplex PCR reads through MiXCR, listing each CDR3 protein once. This table has about 590,000 distinct CDR3 sequences, approximately 14% appearing once. Note on this clonotype: Its antigen is not identified.

The TCR comes from a woman younger than 45 with Graves' hyperthyroidism. Sequences were obtained from blood. The chain is built from TRBV19 and TRBJ2-7; 9 bases line up with TRBD1. In DNA form, the CDR3 reads TGTGCCAGTAGACTGACAGGGGGCTACGAGCAGTACTTC. It codes for CASRLTGGYEQYF.